This entry concerns a single T cell receptor (beta chain). The target of this receptor is not known. Base qualities are missing; no much larger clone stands one base away. In total, roughly 710 healthy bone marrow donors made up the cohort. All cohort members were sampled while nominally healthy, although unrecorded immune exposures were likely present. The donor tested CMV seropositive and was one of the 289 seropositive cohort members. Each donor provided a peripheral blood sample, and peripheral blood mononuclear cells were used for TCR beta sequencing. The Qiagen DNeasy Blood Extraction Kit was used to extract genomic DNA from the blood cell samples. These data belong to a study of cytomegalovirus exposure and HLA in healthy donors (TCRdb year 2017). In terms of the full investigation: An earlier analysis of several hundred of the donors reported about 290 Gb of sequence data and 120 million or so unique TCR beta sequences from 150 million to 200 million T cells. Approximately 300 gigabases of sequencing data and roughly 81 million unique TCR sequences made up an early release that covered several hundred HLA-typed donors. The genetic ancestry cluster associated with self-reported Caucasian donors included around 76% of the approximately 410 genotyped donors. The study aimed to test whether cataloging public T cell receptors could reveal signatures of past pathogen exposure. Using immunosequencing, the study profiled T cell repertoires from around 680 subjects and related those repertoires to cytomegalovirus serostatus. A separate validation cohort of roughly 130 different subjects was used in addition to the 666-subject first cohort. To predict cytomegalovirus infection status, the study brought together high-throughput TCR immunosequencing, statistical association of individual TCRs with disease status, and machine learning. A later analysis re-examined previously published TCR beta repertoires from around 670 donors and added high-resolution HLA genotyping to investigate patterns of TCR occurrence. The later analysis used no new phenotypic data to find candidate immune exposures, relying instead on TCR beta sequences and their occurrence across donors. An earlier analysis of 450 to 750 of the donors used high-throughput TCR beta sequencing to judge whether each TCR beta V gene segment behaved as functional or pseudogenic. Alongside the repertoire data, information on donor age, sex, ethnicity and CMV serostatus was compiled. Genome-wide SNP genotypes for about 55% of the roughly 670 donors were used in a later genetic analysis, which treated that subset as a discovery cohort. Every discovery cohort repertoire had been produced on one sequencing platform. HLA typing covered class I and class II loci at four-digit resolution. Typing coverage varied by locus: roughly 620-630 donors for A, B, C, DRB1 and DQB1; some 520 for DQA1; about 570 for DPA1; around 490 for DPB1. A handful of DR-DQ haplotypes were handled as single units for association and clustering because linkage in the cohort was strong. On average, 235,054 unique TCR beta nucleotide sequences were sequenced per donor among about 400 genotyped donors of the cohort, with approximately 18% of those sequences being non-productive. The research as a whole found: A later analysis reported that several top co-occurrence clusters appeared linked to parvovirus B19, influenza, CMV and Epstein-Barr virus. In an earlier analysis of around 600 of the donors, most TCR beta V segments were observed in productive rearrangements about 90% or about 30% of the time, broadly matching IMGT annotations. In vitro tests confirmed that three of the cytomegalovirus-associated TCR beta chains recognize cytomegalovirus antigens. Compared with the approximately 700-donor mean, donors in an Asian-associated ancestry cluster had fewer N-insertions in productive TCRs, according to a later genetic analysis. Immune exposure information for the cohort was limited to CMV serostatus. Linkage disequilibrium might explain the correlated functional status among segregating V segments, but an unknown experimental factor could not be ruled out. Cytomegalovirus status was reported to be diagnosed by the classifier with high specificity and sensitivity in both the original and validation cohorts. In this cohort, only TCR beta chains were sequenced, and detectable features were limited by the absence of alpha or paired-chain data. Because counts were too low, roughly 18 rarely observed V segments, including chromosome 9 orphons, were left out of the earlier analysis of over 550 of the donors. The presence/absence analyses assumed that sequencing depth was roughly uniform across donors, and that assumption may not be true. Most CMV-associated TCR beta chains appeared to be HLA-restricted in a later analysis, and the HLA associations seemed to be driven largely by CMV exposure. Some IMGT-functional V segments, including TRBV6-2 and TRBV6-3, could not be told apart with the 87-base-pair reads, so those segments were excluded. Most TCR sequences were observed very rarely across donors, whereas some public TCRs were present in many individuals. A later analysis found that TCR association rates varied across HLA loci, with DRB1 alleles showing the most associated TCRs and HLA-C alleles the fewest. A cluster of highly shared sequence variants was judged likely to represent a technical artifact of the sequencing pipeline. Strong co-occurrence of HLA alleles, especially DR and DQ, made assigning TCR associations to individual alleles difficult. A further reported finding was that TCR beta sequences accurately predicted the HLA-A and HLA-B alleles for most subjects in the first cohort. In a later analysis, HLA-associated TCR beta chains were found to be more clonally expanded and to have lower generation probabilities than equally common non-associated chains. The study listed 150 to 200 TCR beta chains as associated with cytomegalovirus. The authors suggested that the approach could potentially be extended to other disease states and immunological phenotypes. HLA typing was unavailable for some donors at each locus, so association tests used only the typed subset. At a false discovery rate of 0.05, a later analysis linked about 17,000 TCR beta sequences to specific HLA alleles. An association between a missense DCLRE1C variant and V-gene and J-gene trimming of TCR beta chains was found in a later genetic analysis and replicated in an independent cohort.

V is clipped by 4 bases and J by 1 base, and the sequence between their germline boundaries is 16 bases long. CDR1 is given as KGHSH and CDR2 as LQKENI, both from the germline V gene. Including cysteine and phenylalanine, the CDR3 has 16 amino acids. This entry keeps only the CDR3 DNA: 48 bases, framed from base 1. Receptor amplification or capture employed the immunoSEQ multiplex PCR assay. The multiplex PCR relied on a mix of 60 forward primers for TCR Vbeta segments and 13 reverse primers for TCR Jbeta segments. Amplification of the CDR3 region of rearranged TCR beta genes was performed with a multiplex PCR assay on genomic DNA. The amplified TCR beta libraries were sequenced on the Illumina HiSeq System as 87-base-pair reads. As for the original processing: Across the 700 or so repertoires, a later analysis counted 60 million to 90 million unique TCR beta chains, roughly 11 million of which were shared by at least two donors. A nearest-neighbor algorithm error-corrected the raw reads and collapsed the reads into unique sequences, merging closely related sequences to remove PCR and sequencing errors. CDR3 sequences were aligned to IMGT reference sequences to assign V, D and J gene segments. For a sequence to be retained, a match of at least six nucleotides was required to both a V gene segment and a J gene segment. Rearrangements were called productive when the CDR3 lacked stop codons and stayed in frame with V and J; all others were non-productive. CDR3 was defined according to IMGT convention as the region running from the second conserved V-encoded cysteine to the conserved J-encoded phenylalanine. In an earlier analysis of 587 of the donors, sequences lacking an unambiguous match to a single V gene segment were excluded. An earlier analysis of about 590 of the donors classified V segments as functional when productive rearrangements were above 56.7% and as segregating when the standard deviation between donors was above 5%. A statistical classification framework was built to diagnose cytomegalovirus status from the catalog of TCR beta chain sequences. V and J gene assignment, in a later analysis, came from comparing TCR nucleotide sequences with IMGT/GENE-DB human TR gene sequences. The TCRdist pipeline was used in a later analysis to assign CDR3 sequences and most-parsimonious VDJ recombination scenarios. In a later analysis, each TCR beta chain was defined by its CDR3 amino acid sequence together with its V-gene family, and reads without a unique V-gene family were excluded. A later analysis removed 550 to 650 highly shared, low-generation-probability nucleotide sequences to deal with suspected cross-contamination and a sequencing artifact. For each public chain, a later analysis derived a clonal expansion index from normalized ranks of inferred template counts within each repertoire. In a later analysis, generation probabilities were computed with a VDJ recombination model fitted to out-of-frame rearrangements, and the resulting probabilities were checked against IGoR. In a later analysis, TCR-TCR, TCR-HLA and TCR-CMV co-occurrence was scored with hypergeometric tests, and a repertoire-size bias correction was applied to TCR pairs. To estimate false discovery rates, a later analysis permuted the HLA or CMV assignments 20 times. In a later analysis, co-occurring TCRs were grouped with DBSCAN, and TCRdist sequence similarity was added when clustering was performed within HLA-allele-positive subsets. For co-occurrence clustering, repertoires with fewer than 30,000 or more than 120,000 public chains were excluded, along with 4 to 6 repertoires with anomalous nucleotide sharing. The table was pulled from immuneACCESS by TCRdb, which kept in-frame rearrangements only. Such tables lose some clones; where checked, under half of the loss comes from unresolved V genes, and the rest has no known cause. V, J and clone size were drawn from that table, and D and trimming were deduced from the DNA. In this sample the table shows some 190,000 clones, more than 75% of which occur a single time. The ten largest make up about 2.5% of the sample.

This clonotype was sampled from a woman aged 25 to 39 in good health and CMV-seropositive. The chain was built from TRBV18 and TRBJ1-1; the D region possibly corresponds to TRBD1 (5 bases align). The sequencing input was PBMCs. The CDR3: CASSQGAGGPNTEAFF. Read as DNA, the sequence is TGTGCCAGCTCACAAGGAGCGGGGGGACCGAACACTGAAGCTTTCTTT.